This is a list of T cell receptor beta chains from one sample in a study of cytomegalovirus exposure and HLA in healthy donors. TCRdb's table, derived via immunoSEQ multiplex PCR, lists solely in-frame clones and lacks some. Among roughly 150,000 clones listed, around 76% were seen once. Sequencing was performed on PBMCs. The receptors were gathered from a woman aged 35 to 49 in good health and CMV-seronegative. Each CDR3 is given with its conserved first and last residue. The D gene is left open where the match is weak. A row's size may be missing; if present it is once, few, many or a size class.

J gene: TRBJ2-2; clone size: -; V gene: TRBV9; D gene: -; CDR3 protein: CASERANTGELFF; CDR3 DNA: TGTGCCAGCGAACGAGCGAACACCGGGGAGCTGTTTTTT
J gene: TRBJ2-7; clone size: -; V gene: TRBV4-2; D gene: TRBD1; CDR3 protein: CASSQDLGQGADEQYF; CDR3 DNA: TGTGCCAGCAGCCAAGATCTCGGGCAGGGGGCTGACGAGCAGTACTTC
J gene: TRBJ1-4; clone size: -; V gene: TRBV28; D gene: -; CDR3 protein: CASSAYRATNEKLFF; CDR3 DNA: TGTGCCAGCAGTGCGTACAGGGCAACTAATGAAAAACTGTTTTTT
J gene: TRBJ2-1; clone size: -; V gene: TRBV18; D gene: -; CDR3 protein: CASSLVNEQFF; CDR3 DNA: TGTGCCAGCTCACTCGTCAATGAGCAGTTCTTC
J gene: TRBJ1-1; clone size: once; V gene: TRBV30; D gene: TRBD1; CDR3 protein: CAWSVSRTGVRTEAFF; CDR3 DNA: TGTGCCTGGAGTGTAAGTCGGACAGGGGTGAGAACTGAAGCTTTCTTT
J gene: TRBJ1-5; clone size: -; V gene: TRBV18; D gene: -; CDR3 protein: CASSTGVGQPQHF; CDR3 DNA: TGTGCCAGCTCTACGGGGGTTGGTCAGCCCCAGCATTTT
J gene: TRBJ1-2; clone size: -; V gene: TRBV9; D gene: -; CDR3 protein: CASSGEGGLHTF; CDR3 DNA: TGTGCCAGCAGTGGGGAGGGGGGACTGCACACCTTC
J gene: TRBJ1-2; clone size: -; V gene: TRBV6-6; D gene: -; CDR3 protein: CASRVQGWYGYTF; CDR3 DNA: TGTGCCAGCAGGGTACAGGGTTGGTATGGCTACACCTTC
J gene: TRBJ1-5; clone size: -; V gene: TRBV6-6; D gene: -; CDR3 protein: CASGGGYSNQPQHF; CDR3 DNA: TGTGCCAGCGGTGGAGGGTATAGCAATCAGCCCCAGCATTTT
J gene: TRBJ1-6; clone size: -; V gene: TRBV30; D gene: -; CDR3 protein: CAWTLNNSPLHF; CDR3 DNA: TGTGCCTGGACACTAAATAATTCACCCCTCCACTTT
J gene: TRBJ1-1; clone size: -; V gene: TRBV2; D gene: -; CDR3 protein: CASSEDGSFGQAFF; CDR3 DNA: TGTGCCAGCAGTGAAGATGGGAGCTTTGGCCAAGCTTTCTTT
J gene: TRBJ2-7; clone size: -; V gene: TRBV7-3; D gene: TRBD2; CDR3 protein: CASSRTSGANYEQYF; CDR3 DNA: TGTGCCAGCAGCCGGACTAGCGGGGCCAACTACGAGCAGTACTTC
J gene: TRBJ1-2; clone size: once; V gene: TRBV5-6; D gene: -; CDR3 protein: CASSLQKGVYGYTF; CDR3 DNA: TGTGCCAGCAGCTTGCAAAAGGGGGTCTATGGCTACACCTTC
J gene: TRBJ2-2; clone size: -; V gene: TRBV19; D gene: TRBD2; CDR3 protein: CASKNSGTVTGELFF; CDR3 DNA: TGTGCCAGTAAGAATAGCGGGACTGTCACCGGGGAGCTGTTTTTT
J gene: TRBJ2-3; clone size: -; V gene: TRBV5-1; D gene: TRBD2; CDR3 protein: CASSTGTSGTDTQYF; CDR3 DNA: TGCGCCAGCAGCACCGGGACTAGCGGCACAGATACGCAGTATTTT
J gene: TRBJ2-2; clone size: -; V gene: TRBV27; D gene: -; CDR3 protein: CASRLGLFPSNTGELFF; CDR3 DNA: TGTGCCAGCAGGCTCGGACTATTTCCCTCGAACACCGGGGAGCTGTTTTTT
J gene: TRBJ2-2; clone size: -; V gene: TRBV30; D gene: TRBD2; CDR3 protein: CAWSPSLAGASGELFF; CDR3 DNA: TGTGCCTGGAGTCCCTCACTGGCGGGAGCGTCCGGGGAGCTGTTTTTT
J gene: TRBJ2-1; clone size: -; V gene: TRBV5-1; D gene: -; CDR3 protein: CASSLEGGGNNEQFF; CDR3 DNA: TGCGCCAGCAGCTTGGAAGGGGGGGGAAACAATGAGCAGTTCTTC
J gene: TRBJ2-3; clone size: once; V gene: TRBV6-6; D gene: -; CDR3 protein: CASSGGAVDTQYF; CDR3 DNA: TGTGCCAGCAGTGGCGGGGCGGTAGATACGCAGTATTTT